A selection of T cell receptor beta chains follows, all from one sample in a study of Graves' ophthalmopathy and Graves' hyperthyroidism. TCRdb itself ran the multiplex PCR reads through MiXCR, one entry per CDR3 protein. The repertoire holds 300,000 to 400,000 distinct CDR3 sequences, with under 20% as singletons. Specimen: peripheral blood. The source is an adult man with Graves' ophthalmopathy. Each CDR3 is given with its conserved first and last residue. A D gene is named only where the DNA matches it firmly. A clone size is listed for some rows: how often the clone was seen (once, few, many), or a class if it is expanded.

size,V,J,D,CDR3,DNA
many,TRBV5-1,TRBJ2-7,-,CASSFQGFSYEQYF,TGCGCCAGCAGCTTTCAGGGTTTCTCCTACGAGCAGTACTTC
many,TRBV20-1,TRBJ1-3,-,CSVPGNSGNTIYF,TGCAGTGTCCCAGGAAACTCTGGAAACACCATATATTTT
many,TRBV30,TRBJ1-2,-,CAWSESRGGYTF,TGTGCCTGGAGTGAGTCGAGGGGTGGCTACACCTTC
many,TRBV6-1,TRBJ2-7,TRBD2,CASSEPGLANSYEQYF,TGTGCCAGCAGTGAACCCGGACTAGCGAACTCCTACGAGCAGTACTTC
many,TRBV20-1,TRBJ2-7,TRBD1,CSARRDRGLGEQYF,TGCAGTGCTAGACGGGACAGGGGGCTGGGGGAGCAGTACTTC
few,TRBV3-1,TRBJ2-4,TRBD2,CASSQDRASGRARNIQYF,TGTGCCAGCAGCCAAGATAGGGCTAGCGGGAGGGCCAGAAACATTCAGTACTTC
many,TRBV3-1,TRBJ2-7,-,CASSRATRRYYEQYF,TGTGCCAGCAGCCGGGCGACCCGAAGATACTACGAGCAGTACTTC
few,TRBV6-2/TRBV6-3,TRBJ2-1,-,CASSYFGTEYNEQFF,TGTGCCAGCAGTTACTTCGGGACGGAATACAATGAGCAGTTCTTC
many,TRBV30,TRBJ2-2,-,CAWSGSTGELFF,TGTGCCTGGAGTGGATCTACCGGGGAGCTGTTTTTT
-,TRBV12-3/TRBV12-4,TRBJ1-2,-,CASSPAGGGYGYNF,TGTGCCAGCAGTCCGGCTGGGGGCGGCTATGGCTACAACTTC
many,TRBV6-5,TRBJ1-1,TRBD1,CASKGANTEAFF,TGTGCCAGCAAGGGGGCAAACACTGAAGCTTTCTTT
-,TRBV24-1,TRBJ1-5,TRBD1,CATSDPGGWQPQHF,TGTGCCACCAGTGATCCAGGGGGCTGGCAGCCCCAGCATTTT
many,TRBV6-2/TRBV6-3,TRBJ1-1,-,CASVDAGSNTEAFF,TGTGCCAGCGTCGACGCGGGTAGTAACACTGAAGCTTTCTTT
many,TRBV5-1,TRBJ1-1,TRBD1,CASSLGVGTGGTEAFF,TGCGCCAGCAGCTTGGGAGTAGGGACAGGGGGCACTGAAGCTTTCTTT
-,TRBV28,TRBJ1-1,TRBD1,CASLGQIEAFF,TGTGCCAGCTTGGGACAGATTGAAGCTTTCTTT
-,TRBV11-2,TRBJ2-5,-,CASSPADGWAAQQETQYF,TGTGCCAGTAGCCCAGCCGACGGTTGGGCCGCCCAACAAGAGACCCAGTACTTC
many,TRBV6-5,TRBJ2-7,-,CASRQHGGTYEQYF,TGTGCCAGCAGGCAACACGGAGGTACCTACGAGCAGTACTTC
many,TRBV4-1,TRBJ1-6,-,CASSQDRGYSPLHF,TGCGCCAGCAGCCAAGATCGAGGCTATTCACCCCTCCACTTT
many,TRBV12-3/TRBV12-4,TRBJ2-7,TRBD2,CASSAAGGYYEQYF,TGTGCCAGCAGTGCGGCGGGGGGATATTACGAGCAGTACTTC
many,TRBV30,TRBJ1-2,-,CAWNDLSGPLYGYTF,TGTGCCTGGAATGACCTCTCAGGGCCCCTCTATGGCTACACCTTC